A single sample gave rise to the 4 T cell receptor beta chains below, sequenced in a study of T cells after yellow fever vaccination. TCRdb itself ran the 5' RACE reads through MiXCR, one entry per CDR3 protein. The table includes approximately 300,000 distinct CDR3 sequences, approximately 12% detected once. Here the sequenced sample was CD4+ T cells sorted from PBMCs, taken 45 days after the yellow fever booster vaccination. The source is a man younger than 45 who received the YFV17D yellow fever vaccine.

The chain uses TRBV29-1 and TRBJ2-1, with TRBD2 matching 12 bases. With V trimmed by 7 bases and J by 7 bases, 8 bases remained unmatched. CDR1 is SQVTM, CDR2 ANQGSEA, per germline. This CDR3 has 14 amino acids. CDR3 region: CSALAGGFGNEQFF. CDR3 sequence (DNA): TGCAGCGCCCTAGCGGGAGGGTTTGGTAATGAGCAGTTCTTC.

This clonotype was recorded a few times. The gene calls are TRBV7-8 and TRBJ1-3; TRBD1 agrees at 10 bases. The CDR3 has 13 residues. The germline V gene encodes CDR1 SGHVS and CDR2 FQNEAQ. V trimming: 3 bases; J trimming: 9 bases; junction bases outside the gene matches: 2. The CDR3 nucleotides are TGTGCCAGCAGCTTGGGACAGGGGACCACCATATATTTT. Residues: CASSLGQGTTIYF.

This clonotype was seen a handful of times. Here the CDR3 reads CASSLAGSSGAQETQYF. The CDR3 bases are TGCGCCAGCAGCTTGGCCGGGTCTAGCGGGGCCCAAGAGACCCAGTACTTC. J is TRBJ2-5 and V is TRBV5-1, with 9 bases that match TRBD2. The CDR3 runs to 17 residues. V gave up 0 bases and J gave up 1 base; unmatched junction bases: 7. Per the germline V gene, CDR1 is SGHRS and CDR2 is YFSETQ.

This chain joins TRBV20-1 and TRBJ2-7, with D possibly called TRBD1 or TRBD2 (5 bases each). From germline, CDR1 is DFQATT and CDR2 SNEGSKA (reference sequence). Trimming stripped 1 base from V and 2 bases from J, with 12 bases between. This CDR3 is 14 amino acids long. CDR3 bases: TGCAGTGCTAGAGTGGGGGACCCCACCTACGAGCAGTACTTC. Protein sequence: CSARVGDPTYEQYF.